The 4 T cell receptor beta chains below all came from one sample that was sequenced in a study of T cell repertoires in cytomegalovirus infection. TCRdb recomputed calls from the reads with MiXCR, one row per CDR3 protein. The sample comprises roughly 250,000 distinct CDR3 sequences, about 23% of which are singletons, and 15% to 20% rests with the top ten. The sequencing sample was made of CD8+ T cells from PBMCs. The receptors originated from a human donor in good health (CMV status not recorded). Some clones in this sample may be carry-over from other donors' samples.

The chain has TRBV20-1 and TRBJ1-5, with D maybe TRBD1 (5 bases). Germline values: CDR1 DFQATT, CDR2 SNEGSKA (reference sequence). V lost 2 bases and J 2 bases, leaving 10 bases between the germline ends. The CDR3 runs to 14 residues. The CDR3 region is CSARSGKGNQPQHF. DNA for the CDR3: TGCAGTGCTAGATCAGGGAAGGGCAATCAGCCCCAGCATTTT.

The chain has TRBV20-1 and TRBJ1-1; perhaps TRBD1 as D (6 bases). CDR3 size: 11 residues. Trimming left V 2 bases short and J 14 bases short, with 15 bases between. The germline V gene encodes CDR1 DFQATT and CDR2 SNEGSKA (reference sequence). In DNA form, the CDR3 reads TGCAGTGCTAGAATGGTGGACAGCTGGTTCTTT. Its translation: CSARMVDSWFF.

This clonotype was seen more than once but under ten times. V is TRBV11-1 and J is TRBJ2-5, with 11 bases aligning to TRBD2. The CDR3 covers 14 residues. Germline assignment: CDR1 SGHAT and CDR2 FQDESV (reference sequence). V dropped 2 bases and J dropped 4; count of bases not matched to a gene: 0. The CDR3, as DNA: TGTGCCAGCAGCTTACTAGCGGGGGGAGAGACCCAGTACTTC. Its translation: CASSLLAGGETQYF.

This clonotype was detected many times. V gene TRBV2 combines with J gene TRBJ2-3; TRBD2 matches 11 bases. The CDR3 totals 15 residues. Losses at the gene ends were 5 bases for V and 7 bases for J; bases not matched to a gene: 8. Germline CDR1 SNHLY, CDR2 FYNNEI. CDR3 DNA sequence: TGTGCCAGCAGTCCGGGACTAGCGGTGCTGAATACGCAGTATTTT. Amino acid sequence: CASSPGLAVLNTQYF.